Shown below are 21 T cell receptor beta chains from a single sample sequenced in a study of regulatory T cells in long-lasting Graves disease. According to the study, TCR beta libraries were built with iRepertoire HTBI primers and CDR3-region Arm-PCR. TCRdb used MiXCR to reprocess the multiplex PCR reads, holding one entry per CDR3 protein. The sample holds about 470,000 distinct CDR3 sequences; about 22% are singletons and the top ten take 7% to 9%. Described time point: persistent/refractory GD, antithyroid drugs over 5 years with positive TRAb. Scientists built the TCR library using RNA that was extracted from PBMCs. The starting material was peripheral blood mononuclear cells (PBMCs), obtained when the disease was refractory, from a patient treated with antithyroid drugs. The receptors were gathered from a female donor with Graves disease.

Points on this clonotype: Mismatch with germline at one junction end may stem from a read error. The chain recombines TRBV20-1 with TRBJ1-2, with D perhaps matching TRBD1 (5 bases). Germline V CDR1 and CDR2: DFQATT, SNEGSKA (reference sequence). The CDR3 has 13 residues. CDR3 loop: CSARVRGFAGCTF. CDR3 sequence (DNA): TGCAGTGCTAGAGTTCGGGGGTTCGCTGGCTGCACCTTC.

To note about this clonotype: With a much larger clone just one base away, this may be a read error. The chain employs TRBV19 and TRBJ1-2, with D possibly being TRBD1 (6 bases). Germline V gene sequence: CDR1 LNHDA, CDR2 SQIVND (reference sequence). The CDR3 is made up of 15 amino acids. In DNA, the CDR3 is TGTGCCAGTAGTGACTACGGGGGCCTCAACTGTGGCTACACCTTC. Protein sequence: CASSDYGGLNCGYTF.

The rearrangement uses TRBV11-3 and TRBJ2-5; maybe TRBD2 (6 bases). Germline values: CDR1 SGHNT, CDR2 YENEEA. Trimming pared 1 base from V and 1 base from J, leaving 13 bases between. There are 16 residues in the CDR3. CDR3 protein: CASSLASAYPQETQYF. Here the CDR3 DNA reads TGTGCCAGCAGCTTAGCTAGCGCCTACCCCCAAGAGACCCAGTACTTC.

In its sample, this clonotype was seen many times. J is TRBJ2-5 and V is TRBV28, with 7 nucleotides matching TRBD1. Germline V lookup: CDR1 MDHEN, CDR2 SYDVKM. The CDR3 spans 15 residues. V trimming: 5 bases; J trimming: 5 bases; junction bases outside the gene matches: 11. The CDR3 sequence is CASSAGTASLETQYF. The CDR3 DNA reads as TGTGCCAGCAGTGCTGGGACAGCCTCATTGGAGACCCAGTACTTC. Together with reference TRBV28 and TRBJ2-5, the CDR3 gives the full variable domain: DVKVTQSSRYLVKRTGEKVFLECVQDMDHENMFWYRQDPGLGLRLIYFSYDVKMKEKGDIPEGYSVSREKKERFSLILESASTNQTSMYLCASSAGTASLETQYFGPGTRLLVL.

DNA of the CDR3: TGTGCCAGCAGCTCCTTCCGATGGGGGCGGGAGGGGAGCACCGGGGAGCTGTTTTTT. It translates to CASSSFRWGREGSTGELFF. The rearrangement joins TRBV7-2 to TRBJ2-2, with TRBD2 matching 9 bases. Germline assignment: CDR1 SGHTA and CDR2 FQGNSA. This CDR3 has 19 amino acids. V shed 4 bases, J shed 4 bases, and the junction held 16 bases outside the gene matches. The variable domain in full, with the rest retrieved from reference TRBV7-2 and TRBJ2-2, is GAGVSQSPSNKVTEKGKDVELRCDPISGHTALYWYRQSLGQGLEFLIYFQGNSAPDKSGLPSDRFSAERTGGSVSTLTIQRTQQEDSAVYLCASSSFRWGREGSTGELFFGEGSRLTVL.

The chain uses TRBV20-1 and TRBJ1-5; the D gene is possibly TRBD1 (5 bases). This CDR3 is 17 amino acids long. Trimming shortened V by 5 bases and J by 0 bases, and 20 bases separated the two germline ends. Germline lookup yields CDR1 DFQATT and CDR2 SNEGSKA (reference sequence). CDR3 nucleotides: TGCAGTGCTGATGGGGGGGGTCCCGATTATAGCAATCAGCCCCAGCATTTT. Translated: CSADGGGPDYSNQPQHF.

The V call is TRBV7-2, the J call TRBJ1-4, with a weak D call TRBD1 (6 bases). V was clipped by 5 bases and J by 3 bases, with 13 bases between them. The CDR3 spans 15 residues. The germline gives CDR1 SGHTA, CDR2 FQGNSA. The CDR3 region has the DNA TGTGCCAGCAGCGATAGAGGGGGGGCTAATGAAAAACTGTTTTTT. Protein: CASSDRGGANEKLFF.

This clonotype came up a few times. Here the CDR3 reads CASSLTPTGASYEQYF. The CDR3 DNA sequence: TGCGCCAGCAGCTTGACCCCGACAGGGGCCTCCTACGAGCAGTACTTC. V usage is TRBV5-1 and J usage is TRBJ2-7, with 8 bases identical to TRBD1. The CDR3 consists of 16 residues. CDR1 and CDR2 from the germline V gene are SGHRS and YFSETQ. V trimming: 1 base; J trimming: 0 bases; junction bases outside the gene matches: 6.

This clonotype was seen a handful of times. The junction and the germline gene differ at one end; a read error may be behind it. This chain joins TRBV11-2 and TRBJ2-2; no firm D call. Germline V gene sequence: CDR1 SGHAT, CDR2 FQNNGV. CDR3 size: 16 residues. CDR3 in DNA: TGCGCCAGCAGCCAAAATCGTAGGCGTGACACCGGGGAGCTGTTTTTT. Protein sequence: CASSQNRRRDTGELFF. Filled out from reference TRBV11-2 and TRBJ2-2, the complete variable domain reads EAGVAQSPRYKIIEKRQSVAFWCNPISGHATLYWYQQILGQGPKLLIQFQNNGVVDDSQLPKDRFSAERLKGVDSTLKIQPAKLEDSAVYLCASSQNRRRDTGELFFGEGSRLTVL.

This clonotype was detected many times. The chain links TRBV29-1 to TRBJ2-7, with D possibly matching TRBD2 (6 bases). V lost 3 bases and J 6 bases, leaving 12 bases between the germline ends. CDR1 is SQVTM, CDR2 ANQGSEA, per germline. CDR3 length equals 12 residues. CDR3 bases: TGCAGCGTTGAGGGCTTGGGAGGCGAGCAGTACTTC. Protein sequence: CSVEGLGGEQYF.

The table lists this clonotype with a few counts. The chain carries TRBV19 and TRBJ2-2; 7 nucleotides line up with TRBD2. The CDR3 totals 15 residues. From germline, CDR1 is LNHDA and CDR2 SQIVND (reference sequence). J gave up 3 bases and V 7 bases, and 8 bases lay outside the gene matches. CDR3 in amino acids: CASNGLAEYTGELFF. CDR3 sequence (DNA): TGTGCCAGTAATGGGCTAGCGGAGTACACCGGGGAGCTGTTTTTT.

The chain links TRBV2 to TRBJ1-1, with TRBD1 matching over 8 bases. Germline lookup yields CDR1 SNHLY and CDR2 FYNNEI. Trimming took 3 bases from V and 3 from J; bases not matched to a gene: 9. CDR3 length: 16 residues. Here the CDR3 DNA reads TGTGCCAGCAGTGACAGGGGGCGCATCCGGTACACTGAAGCTTTCTTT. Encoded protein: CASSDRGRIRYTEAFF.

The sample holds many counts of this clonotype. The V gene is TRBV20-1, the J gene TRBJ2-5; D gene ambiguous. CDR1 is DFQATT, CDR2 SNEGSKA, per germline (reference sequence). The CDR3 loop spans 10 amino acids. V lost 6 bases and J lost 5, with 7 bases in between. The CDR3 protein is CSAEWETQYF. For the CDR3, the DNA is TGCAGTGCCGAATGGGAGACCCAGTACTTC.

This clonotype was seen only a few times. The chain has TRBV7-3 and TRBJ1-6, with TRBD1 matching 7 bases. V dropped 5 bases and J dropped 6; count of bases not matched to a gene: 7. The germline V gene encodes CDR1 SGHTA and CDR2 FQGTGA. CDR3 length equals 15 residues. The CDR3 protein is CASSRTGGSNSPLHF. Written as DNA, the CDR3 is TGTGCCAGCAGCCGGACAGGAGGGTCTAATTCACCCCTCCACTTT.

This clonotype was counted a few times. V gene TRBV10-3 combines with J gene TRBJ1-6; 8 bases agree with TRBD1. This CDR3 comprises 13 residues. Per germline, CDR1 ENHRY and CDR2 SYGVKD. The ends lost 6 bases at V and 11 bases at J; junction bases unmatched: 6. CDR3 in DNA: TGTGCCATCAGCACAGGGGGAACGGCACCCCTCCACTTT. Translated: CAISTGGTAPLHF.

The rearrangement joins TRBV20-1 to TRBJ2-5; weak D call: TRBD2 (5 bases). CDR3 length: 12 residues. Germline V CDR1 and CDR2: DFQATT, SNEGSKA (reference sequence). V dropped 1 base and J dropped 5 bases, with 8 bases sitting between them. CDR3 sequence: CSARGRRETQYF. The CDR3 DNA reads as TGCAGTGCTAGAGGCAGGAGGGAGACCCAGTACTTC.

The J gene is TRBJ1-3, the V gene TRBV6-2 or TRBV6-3; D might be TRBD1 (5 bases). The CDR3 is 14 amino acids. The V and J ends lost 2 bases and 1 base respectively, with 6 bases between them. The germline gives CDR1 MNHEY, CDR2 SVGEGT. CDR3 amino acids: CASSYTGSGNTIYF. The CDR3, as DNA: TGTGCCAGCAGTTACACAGGTTCTGGAAACACCATATATTTT.

This clonotype has more than one count but fewer than ten. The J gene is TRBJ2-5, the V gene TRBV5-1; TRBD2 might be the D (6 bases). This CDR3 has 14 amino acids. Germline V lookup: CDR1 SGHRS, CDR2 YFSETQ. Between the trimmed V and J ends, which lost 3 bases and 4 bases, there was a span of 13 bases. The CDR3 nucleotides are TGCGCCAGCAGCTCGGGGGATCGCGGAGAGACCCAGTACTTC. Amino acids: CASSSGDRGETQYF.

This clonotype was counted only a few times. This rearrangement joins TRBV18 to TRBJ1-1, with D perhaps matching TRBD1 (5 bases). In germline, CDR1 is KGHSH, CDR2 LQKENI. The CDR3 sequence is 14 residues long. The V end was cut by 3 bases, the J end by 5 bases, with 13 bases between. The CDR3 DNA follows: TGTGCCAGCTCACCGAATGAAGGGGCGACTGAAGCTTTCTTT. This gives the protein CASSPNEGATEAFF.

Turning to this clonotype: Being one base from a much bigger clone, this may be a read error. The chain combines TRBV12-3 or TRBV12-4 with TRBJ1-1; 8 nucleotides match TRBD1. CDR3 length equals 16 residues. In DNA form, the CDR3 reads TGTGCCAGCGGTTTGGGACAGGTGAGCGGGACCGCTGAAGCTTTCTTT. This gives the protein CASGLGQVSGTAEAFF.

This clonotype was counted many times. The rearrangement links TRBV2 to TRBJ1-1; D perhaps matches TRBD1 (6 bases). Germline-derived CDR1 and CDR2 are SNHLY and FYNNEI. V dropped 2 bases and J dropped 1 base, with 14 bases sitting between them. The CDR3 length is 16 residues. CDR3 region: CASSESTWTANTEAFF. In DNA form, the CDR3 reads TGTGCCAGCAGTGAATCTACGTGGACAGCGAACACTGAAGCTTTCTTT.